A selection of T cell receptor beta chains follows, all from one sample in a study of T cells in Graves' hyperthyroidism and ophthalmopathy. Each CDR3 protein is one row after TCRdb ran MiXCR on the multiplex PCR reads. The data contain some 620,000 distinct CDR3 sequences, roughly 15% of them seen just once; the ten biggest clones take up around 4%. The sample consisted of blood. The receptors derive from a woman aged 25 to 39 with Graves' hyperthyroidism. The CDR3 runs from the conserved cysteine through the conserved F or W. Each record gives: J gene, V gene, D gene, clone size, CDR3 DNA, CDR3 protein. The D gene is left open where the match is weak. Clone size appears in some rows only: once, few, many, or a class for an expanded clone.

j_gene: TRBJ2-3; v_gene: TRBV7-2; d_gene: TRBD2; abundance: many; CDR3nt: TGTGCCAGCAGCTTAGACGCTACCGCGGGAGTCACAGATACGCAGTATTTT; CDR3aa: CASSLDATAGVTDTQYF
j_gene: TRBJ2-1; v_gene: TRBV6-1; d_gene: TRBD2; abundance: many; CDR3nt: TGTGCCAGCAGTGAATGGGGCGGGAGCTCCTACAATGAGCAGTTCTTC; CDR3aa: CASSEWGGSSYNEQFF
j_gene: TRBJ1-6; v_gene: TRBV12-3/TRBV12-4; d_gene: -; abundance: few; CDR3nt: TGTGCCAGCAGTTTAGCTCGGTACCCCTCAAATTCACCCCTCCACTTT; CDR3aa: CASSLARYPSNSPLHF
j_gene: TRBJ2-7; v_gene: TRBV29-1; d_gene: TRBD2; abundance: many; CDR3nt: TGCAGCGTGGCCACTAGCGGGAGGAGCTACGAGCAGTACTTC; CDR3aa: CSVATSGRSYEQYF
j_gene: TRBJ2-6; v_gene: TRBV9; d_gene: -; abundance: few; CDR3nt: TGTGCCAGCAGCCCGAGCGGCAGGGGATACCCTGGGGCCAACGTCCTGACTTTC; CDR3aa: CASSPSGRGYPGANVLTF
j_gene: TRBJ1-2; v_gene: TRBV29-1; d_gene: -; abundance: -; CDR3nt: TGCAACGTTGTAAGGGACGGAAGGGTCGGCGGCTACACCTTC; CDR3aa: CNVVRDGRVGGYTF
j_gene: TRBJ2-7; v_gene: TRBV28; d_gene: -; abundance: -; CDR3nt: TGTGCCAGCAGTCCACCCGGGACGGTGGGGTCCTACGAGCAGTACTTC; CDR3aa: CASSPPGTVGSYEQYF
j_gene: TRBJ2-3; v_gene: TRBV2; d_gene: TRBD2; abundance: many; CDR3nt: TGTGCCAGCAGTGCCGCTAGCGGGAGGCTGTTGTATTTT; CDR3aa: CASSAASGRLLYF
j_gene: TRBJ1-1; v_gene: TRBV20-1; d_gene: TRBD1; abundance: -; CDR3nt: TGCAGTGCCCCGGGACAGAACACTGAAGGTTTCTTT; CDR3aa: CSAPGQNTEGFF
j_gene: TRBJ2-7; v_gene: TRBV19; d_gene: -; abundance: -; CDR3nt: TGTGCCAGTAGCATTCGGACAGCTTCATCCTACGAGCAGTACTTC; CDR3aa: CASSIRTASSYEQYF
j_gene: TRBJ2-2; v_gene: TRBV7-9; d_gene: -; abundance: -; CDR3nt: TGTGCCAGCAGCTTAGTGGGAGTGGCCGCCGGGGAGCTGTTTTTT; CDR3aa: CASSLVGVAAGELFF
j_gene: TRBJ2-2; v_gene: TRBV6-1; d_gene: -; abundance: -; CDR3nt: TGTGCCAGCAGTTTAAGGGTTTCCGGGGAGCTGTTTTTT; CDR3aa: CASSLRVSGELFF
j_gene: TRBJ2-1; v_gene: TRBV11-1; d_gene: -; abundance: many; CDR3nt: TGTGCCAGCAGTGCTGGGGGCCCGTGGACGAATGAGCAGTTCTTC; CDR3aa: CASSAGGPWTNEQFF
j_gene: TRBJ1-5; v_gene: TRBV15; d_gene: -; abundance: -; CDR3nt: TGTGCCACCGGATACAGGGAGGATAGCAATCAGCCCCAGCATTTT; CDR3aa: CATGYREDSNQPQHF
j_gene: TRBJ2-7; v_gene: TRBV5-1; d_gene: TRBD2; abundance: -; CDR3nt: TGCGCCAGCAGGCAGACTAGCGGGAGTTACGAGCAGTACTTC; CDR3aa: CASRQTSGSYEQYF
j_gene: TRBJ2-7; v_gene: TRBV6-2/TRBV6-3; d_gene: TRBD1; abundance: many; CDR3nt: TGTGCCAGCCCATCGACAGGGGTCTACGAGCAGTACTTC; CDR3aa: CASPSTGVYEQYF
j_gene: TRBJ2-1; v_gene: TRBV2; d_gene: TRBD2; abundance: many; CDR3nt: TGTGCCAGCGGTCAAGGACTAGCTCTTTACGATGAGCAGTTCTTC; CDR3aa: CASGQGLALYDEQFF
j_gene: TRBJ2-5; v_gene: TRBV6-1; d_gene: -; abundance: many; CDR3nt: TGTGCCAGCAGTGCTGGCTACCAAGAGACCCAGTACTTC; CDR3aa: CASSAGYQETQYF
j_gene: TRBJ1-5; v_gene: TRBV7-2; d_gene: TRBD1; abundance: -; CDR3nt: TGTGCCAGCAGCTTAACTCAGGGGGGGAATCAGCCCCAGCATTTT; CDR3aa: CASSLTQGGNQPQHF
j_gene: TRBJ2-1; v_gene: TRBV7-3; d_gene: TRBD1; abundance: many; CDR3nt: TGTGCCAGCAGCCGTTCTGGGACAGGGAGCAATGAGCAGTTCTTC; CDR3aa: CASSRSGTGSNEQFF
j_gene: TRBJ2-7; v_gene: TRBV27; d_gene: TRBD1; abundance: -; CDR3nt: TGTGCCAGCAGTTATACAGGGGGCGCCCCATACGAGCAGTACTTC; CDR3aa: CASSYTGGAPYEQYF
j_gene: TRBJ2-6; v_gene: TRBV28; d_gene: TRBD1; abundance: few; CDR3nt: TGTGCCAGCAGTATAACAGGGGGCCATGGGGCCAACGTCCTGACTTTC; CDR3aa: CASSITGGHGANVLTF
j_gene: TRBJ1-1; v_gene: TRBV20-1; d_gene: -; abundance: many; CDR3nt: TGCAGTGCTAGACCTTACAGTAACACTGAAGCTTTCTTT; CDR3aa: CSARPYSNTEAFF
j_gene: TRBJ2-5; v_gene: TRBV11-2; d_gene: TRBD1; abundance: many; CDR3nt: TGTGCCAGCAGCTTAACAGGGGGTAGGACAGTCCAAGAGACCCAGTACTTC; CDR3aa: CASSLTGGRTVQETQYF
j_gene: TRBJ2-1; v_gene: TRBV20-1; d_gene: TRBD2; abundance: -; CDR3nt: TGCAGTGCCACCCCCCGGGGACTAGCGCTTTACAATGAGCAGTTCTTC; CDR3aa: CSATPRGLALYNEQFF
j_gene: TRBJ2-7; v_gene: TRBV3-1; d_gene: TRBD1; abundance: -; CDR3nt: TGTGCCAGCAGCCAAGTTTCCCCCCGGACAGGGGGAGGTGGCTACGAGCAGTACTTC; CDR3aa: CASSQVSPRTGGGGYEQYF
j_gene: TRBJ1-6; v_gene: TRBV28; d_gene: -; abundance: many; CDR3nt: TGTGCCAGCAGAGTGGAGAATAATTCACCCCTCCACTTT; CDR3aa: CASRVENNSPLHF
j_gene: TRBJ2-1; v_gene: TRBV7-3; d_gene: -; abundance: many; CDR3nt: TGTGCCAGCAGCTTTGGGGCTGAGCAGTTCTTC; CDR3aa: CASSFGAEQFF
j_gene: TRBJ2-7; v_gene: TRBV4-1; d_gene: -; abundance: few; CDR3nt: TGCGCCAGCAGCCAAGTGGGGAACTCCTACGAGCAGTACTTC; CDR3aa: CASSQVGNSYEQYF
j_gene: TRBJ1-3; v_gene: TRBV28; d_gene: -; abundance: -; CDR3nt: TGTGCCAGCAGTTCTCGGGGCTTTGGTGGAAACACCATATATTTT; CDR3aa: CASSSRGFGGNTIYF
j_gene: TRBJ1-2; v_gene: TRBV19; d_gene: -; abundance: -; CDR3nt: TGTGCCAGTAGTATGGCCGGGTCGGGCGGCTACACCTTC; CDR3aa: CASSMAGSGGYTF
j_gene: TRBJ2-1; v_gene: TRBV12-3/TRBV12-4; d_gene: -; abundance: many; CDR3nt: TGTGCCAGCAGTTCAACGCTCCTATTGCTTAATGAGCAGTTCTTC; CDR3aa: CASSSTLLLLNEQFF
j_gene: TRBJ2-2; v_gene: TRBV6-1; d_gene: TRBD1; abundance: few; CDR3nt: TGTGCCAGCACCCAGGGGGACAGGAGAGGATGGTACACCGGGGAGCTGTTTTTT; CDR3aa: CASTQGDRRGWYTGELFF
j_gene: TRBJ2-3; v_gene: TRBV29-1; d_gene: -; abundance: few; CDR3nt: TGCAGCGTTGTCGTCCTGATGGCAGATACGCAGTATTTT; CDR3aa: CSVVVLMADTQYF
j_gene: TRBJ1-1; v_gene: TRBV20-1; d_gene: -; abundance: -; CDR3nt: TGCAGTGCTAGACAGGACTTGAACACTGAAGCTTTCTTT; CDR3aa: CSARQDLNTEAFF
j_gene: TRBJ2-7; v_gene: TRBV7-2; d_gene: -; abundance: once; CDR3nt: TGTGCCAGCAGCTTATTGTCCCACGAGCAGTACTTC; CDR3aa: CASSLLSHEQYF
j_gene: TRBJ1-1; v_gene: TRBV7-9; d_gene: TRBD1; abundance: -; CDR3nt: TGTGCCAGCAGCTCGCAGACAGGGGTGAACACTGAAGCTTTCTTT; CDR3aa: CASSSQTGVNTEAFF
j_gene: TRBJ1-5; v_gene: TRBV19; d_gene: TRBD1; abundance: -; CDR3nt: TGTGCCACCTCAGGGGTAGGGGGCGTCGGTTTAGTAGGGGGCAATCAGCCCCAGCATTTT; CDR3aa: CATSGVGGVGLVGGNQPQHF
j_gene: TRBJ2-7; v_gene: TRBV30; d_gene: -; abundance: -; CDR3nt: TGTGCCTGTATGCGAGCTTACGAGCAGTACTTC; CDR3aa: CACMRAYEQYF
j_gene: TRBJ1-1; v_gene: TRBV14; d_gene: -; abundance: few; CDR3nt: TGTGCCAGCAGCCATCAAGGGGTCGGCGCTGAAGCTTTCTTT; CDR3aa: CASSHQGVGAEAFF
j_gene: TRBJ2-2; v_gene: TRBV3-1; d_gene: -; abundance: few; CDR3nt: TGTGCCAGCAGCCAAGAGAAAACAGGGTTGGGCGGGGAGCTGTTTTTT; CDR3aa: CASSQEKTGLGGELFF
j_gene: TRBJ1-6; v_gene: TRBV19; d_gene: TRBD1; abundance: -; CDR3nt: TGTGCCAGTAGCCAGCAGACAGGGGGATCACCCCTCCACTTT; CDR3aa: CASSQQTGGSPLHF
j_gene: TRBJ1-4; v_gene: TRBV20-1; d_gene: TRBD1; abundance: many; CDR3nt: TGCAGTGCTCCAGGGCGACAGGGGCTGGGAACTAATGAAAAACTGTTTTTT; CDR3aa: CSAPGRQGLGTNEKLFF
j_gene: TRBJ2-1; v_gene: TRBV7-3; d_gene: -; abundance: many; CDR3nt: TGTGCCAGCAGCTCCCAGGCAGGTCTGAATGAGCAGTTCTTC; CDR3aa: CASSSQAGLNEQFF
j_gene: TRBJ1-6; v_gene: TRBV9; d_gene: -; abundance: many; CDR3nt: TGTGCCAGCAGCGGAGAGGGTTCCATGGAATCACCCCTCCACTTT; CDR3aa: CASSGEGSMESPLHF
j_gene: TRBJ1-1; v_gene: TRBV27; d_gene: -; abundance: many; CDR3nt: TGTGCCAGCAGTTTTTCACCAGGGGCCGGGCAAGCTTTCTTT; CDR3aa: CASSFSPGAGQAFF
j_gene: TRBJ2-7; v_gene: TRBV7-9; d_gene: TRBD1; abundance: few; CDR3nt: TGTGCCAGCATCGACTTGAGGGACAGGGGCTCCGAGCAGTACTTC; CDR3aa: CASIDLRDRGSEQYF
j_gene: TRBJ1-6; v_gene: TRBV11-2; d_gene: -; abundance: many; CDR3nt: TGTGCCAGCAGCCCGCGATGGGGCAATAATTCACCCCTCCACTTT; CDR3aa: CASSPRWGNNSPLHF
j_gene: TRBJ2-7; v_gene: TRBV6-6; d_gene: -; abundance: few; CDR3nt: TGTGCCAGCAGTTACTTTGGGGTCAGGAGTGAGCAGTACTTC; CDR3aa: CASSYFGVRSEQYF
j_gene: TRBJ1-5; v_gene: TRBV28; d_gene: -; abundance: many; CDR3nt: TGTGCCAGCAGCTTTGGTGGGACGAAGTATCAGCCCCAGCATTTT; CDR3aa: CASSFGGTKYQPQHF
j_gene: TRBJ2-1; v_gene: TRBV10-3; d_gene: -; abundance: few; CDR3nt: TGTGCCATCATGGGGGCCAGCAATGAGCAGTTCTTC; CDR3aa: CAIMGASNEQFF
j_gene: TRBJ1-5; v_gene: TRBV24-1; d_gene: -; abundance: few; CDR3nt: TGTGCCACCAGTGATTTGGCAGAGATAGGGCCCCAGCATTTT; CDR3aa: CATSDLAEIGPQHF
j_gene: TRBJ2-1; v_gene: TRBV13; d_gene: -; abundance: -; CDR3nt: TGTGCCAGCAGCTCTTATAGCGAACACGAGCAGTTCTTC; CDR3aa: CASSSYSEHEQFF
j_gene: TRBJ2-2; v_gene: TRBV6-5; d_gene: -; abundance: -; CDR3nt: TGTGCCAGCAGTTGGGACGGCGGGTTGAACACCGGGGAGCTGTTTTTT; CDR3aa: CASSWDGGLNTGELFF
j_gene: TRBJ2-7; v_gene: TRBV11-2; d_gene: -; abundance: many; CDR3nt: TGTGCCAGCAGCTCGCGGACAGAGTCCTACGAGCAGTACTTC; CDR3aa: CASSSRTESYEQYF